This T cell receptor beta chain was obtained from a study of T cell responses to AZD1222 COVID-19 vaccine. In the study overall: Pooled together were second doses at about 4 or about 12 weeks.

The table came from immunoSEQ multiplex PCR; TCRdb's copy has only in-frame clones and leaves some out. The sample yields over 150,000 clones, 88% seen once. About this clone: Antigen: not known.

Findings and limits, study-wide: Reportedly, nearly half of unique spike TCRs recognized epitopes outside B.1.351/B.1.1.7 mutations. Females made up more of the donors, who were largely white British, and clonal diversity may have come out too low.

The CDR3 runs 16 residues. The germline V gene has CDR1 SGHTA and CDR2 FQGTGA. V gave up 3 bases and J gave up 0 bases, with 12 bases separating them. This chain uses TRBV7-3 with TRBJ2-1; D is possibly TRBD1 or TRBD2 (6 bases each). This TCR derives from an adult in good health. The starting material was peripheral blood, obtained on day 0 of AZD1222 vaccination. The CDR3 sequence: CASSFMGGSSYNEQFF. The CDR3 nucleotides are TGTGCCAGCAGCTTTATGGGGGGCAGCTCCTACAATGAGCAGTTCTTC.